The T cell receptor beta chain under discussion was sequenced for a study of T-cell reconstitution after alpha-beta-depleted transplantation in children. Findings and caveats of the study: Reportedly, roughly two months post-transplant, alpha-beta T cells arose from several hundred expanded graft clones. Fresh T-cell production supplied most of the T-cell counts and diversity seen one year after transplant. Some patients showed high day-60 TCRbeta diversity, which derived from surviving recipient T cells and thymic progenitors.

CDR1 and CDR2 (germline): SGHVS, FNYEAQ. The V gene end was trimmed by 3 bases and the J gene end by 0 bases; junction bases not matched to a gene: 14. The CDR3 runs 20 residues. A word on this clonotype: As yet, its antigen is unknown.

Unique molecular identifiers were incorporated during preparation of the TCRbeta library. TCRdb fed the PCR reads into MiXCR, producing one record per CDR3 protein. The sample holds about 290,000 distinct CDR3 sequences, nearly 8% seen once. This TCR came from a female patient aged 2 to 10 who had a stem cell transplant for Fanconi anemia, so the T cells may come from the graft donor. The sequencing used peripheral blood, collected 360 days after TCRalphabeta/CD19-depleted stem cell transplant. The chain couples TRBV7-6 to TRBJ2-6; 7 positions match TRBD1. Here the CDR3 DNA reads TGTGCCAGCAGCTTCTGGGTCGGACAGGAGTGGGGCTCTGGGGCCAACGTCCTGACTTTC. It specifies CASSFWVGQEWGSGANVLTF.